The 19 T cell receptor beta chains presented below share a single source sample, sequenced in a study of CD8 T cells in ankylosing spondylitis. From the 5' RACE reads, TCRdb called clonotypes with MiXCR, one entry per CDR3 protein. The sample holds about 320,000 distinct CDR3 sequences, around 10% seen once. The sequenced sample consisted of blood, either unsorted or a sorted T cell fraction (not recorded which). These receptors were collected from a female donor with ankylosing spondylitis or in good health (not recorded which).

This clonotype was detected only a few times. The J gene is TRBJ2-3, the V gene TRBV6-4, with D perhaps matching TRBD1 (7 bases). V was shortened by 6 bases and J by 0 bases, with 13 bases between the two germline ends. Germline V lookup: CDR1 MRHNA, CDR2 SNTAGT. This CDR3 region has 15 residues. The CDR3 DNA sequence: TGTGCCAGCAGCCAGGGGGGCGCTAGCACAGATACGCAGTATTTT. It translates to CASSQGGASTDTQYF.

The CDR3 DNA sequence: TGCGCCAGCAGCTTGGAAGCGGCACGAGAGACCCAGTACTTC. Translation gives CASSLEAARETQYF. J is TRBJ2-5 and V is TRBV5-1; tentative D call: TRBD2 (5 bases). Germline V CDR1 and CDR2: SGHRS, YFSETQ. This CDR3 spans 14 amino acids. Trimming left V 0 bases short and J 4 bases short, with 10 bases between.

This clonotype was detected only once. The rearrangement links TRBV6-6 to TRBJ1-1; D is unresolved. The germline CDR1 and CDR2 sequences are MNHNY and SVGAGI (reference sequence). There are 13 residues in the CDR3. V lost 3 bases to trimming and J lost 0 bases, with 5 bases between them. Here the CDR3 reads CASSYAVNTEAFF. For the CDR3, the DNA is TGTGCCAGCAGTTATGCAGTGAACACTGAAGCTTTCTTT.

The V gene is TRBV20-1, the J gene TRBJ2-1; tentative D call: TRBD1 (6 bases). This CDR3 is built from 14 residues. Germline CDR1 DFQATT, CDR2 SNEGSKA (reference sequence). V lost 4 bases and J lost 3, with 13 bases in between. The CDR3 here is CSAKGHNNYNEQFF. The CDR3, as DNA: TGCAGTGCTAAGGGACATAACAACTACAATGAGCAGTTCTTC.

This clonotype was observed at least ten times. V usage is TRBV20-1 and J usage is TRBJ2-5; 8 bases agree with TRBD1. V lost 5 bases, J lost 7 bases, and 12 bases stayed unmatched. The germline gives CDR1 DFQATT, CDR2 SNEGSKA (reference sequence). This CDR3 comprises 14 residues. Here the CDR3 reads CSAPPQGAMGTQYF. The CDR3 coding sequence is TGCAGTGCTCCCCCCCAGGGGGCGATGGGGACCCAGTACTTC.

With respect to this clonotype: With a much larger clone just one base away, this may be a read error. The chain recombines TRBV18 with TRBJ1-6; maybe TRBD1 (5 bases). This CDR3 has 14 amino acids. From germline, CDR1 is KGHSH and CDR2 LQKENI. As DNA, the CDR3 is TGTGCCAGCTCACCAGGGCAGCGGGGCTCACCCCTCCAGTTT. As protein: CASSPGQRGSPLQF.

As concerns this clonotype: A much larger clonotype is one base distant, so this may be a read error. V is TRBV4-1 and J is TRBJ1-4; 7 bases are a match to TRBD1. Per the germline V gene, CDR1 is MGHRA and CDR2 is YSYEKL. CDR3 size: 16 residues. The CDR3 sequence is CASSQYLGQPDDKLFF. The CDR3 nucleotides are TGCGCCAGCAGCCAATACCTGGGACAGCCGGATGACAAACTGTTTTTT.

This clonotype was seen a handful of times. The chain uses TRBV5-1 and TRBJ2-3; TRBD2 aligns across 8 bases. V was clipped by 3 bases and J by 4 bases; unmatched bases: 16. The germline V gene has CDR1 SGHRS and CDR2 YFSETQ. The CDR3 covers 18 residues. This CDR3 is CASSSQGSMGLGADTQYF. In nucleotides, the CDR3 is TGCGCCAGCAGCTCGCAAGGGTCTATGGGACTAGGCGCAGATACGCAGTATTTT.

The J gene is TRBJ1-1, the V gene TRBV6-1; D may be TRBD1 (6 bases). This CDR3 has 14 residues. The germline V and J ends were trimmed by 5 bases and 4 bases, with 14 bases remaining between them. Germline V gene lookup returns CDR1 MNHNS and CDR2 SASEGT. CDR3 DNA: TGTGCCAGCAGTCCACGGAGGGGGGGCACTGAAGCTTTCTTT. As protein: CASSPRRGGTEAFF.

The V call is TRBV18, the J call TRBJ1-1, with no clear D. Germline assignment: CDR1 KGHSH and CDR2 LQKENI. The CDR3 loop spans 15 amino acids. Trimming left V 3 bases short and J 0 bases short, with 11 bases between. This CDR3 is CASSPIRALNTEAFF. CDR3 coding DNA: TGTGCCAGCTCACCGATAAGGGCACTGAACACTGAAGCTTTCTTT. The full variable domain, in which reference TRBV18 and TRBJ1-1 provide the parts outside the CDR3, is NAGVMQNPRHLVRRRGQEARLRCSPMKGHSHVYWYRQLPEEGLKFMVYLQKENIIDESGMPKERFSAEFPKEGPSILRIQQVVRGDSAAYFCASSPIRALNTEAFFGQGTRLTVV.

J is TRBJ1-1 and V is TRBV18, with D unclear. The CDR3 runs 13 residues. Trimming took off 0 bases at V and 5 bases at J, with 7 bases between the two ends. In germline, CDR1 is KGHSH, CDR2 LQKENI. The CDR3 DNA is TGTGCCAGCTCACCACCGGAGTGGACTGAAGCTTTCTTT. Amino acid sequence: CASSPPEWTEAFF.

Ten or more counts support this clonotype. The chain employs TRBV12-3 or TRBV12-4 and TRBJ2-7; 7 bases are a match to TRBD1. Trimming removed 5 bases from V and 2 bases from J; junction bases left unmatched: 6. This CDR3 spans 14 amino acids. The CDR3 region is CASSPGTETYEQYF. The CDR3, as DNA: TGTGCCAGCAGTCCCGGGACAGAAACCTACGAGCAGTACTTC.

This clonotype was seen a handful of times. The chain is built from TRBV14 and TRBJ1-1; TRBD1 might be the D (6 bases). The CDR3 totals 15 residues. Germline values: CDR1 SGHDN, CDR2 FVKESK. Deletions cut 5 bases from V and 6 bases from J, with 19 bases between. CDR3 sequence reads: CASSAQQGVVAEAFF. CDR3 in DNA: TGTGCCAGCAGCGCCCAACAGGGAGTCGTTGCTGAAGCTTTCTTT.

This clonotype was counted at least ten times. The gene calls are TRBV5-1 and TRBJ1-4; possible D gene TRBD1, 6 bases. V was shortened by 0 bases and J by 8 bases, with 17 bases between the two germline ends. CDR1 SGHRS and CDR2 YFSETQ come from the germline V gene. The CDR3 is 16 residues long. The DNA for the CDR3 is TGCGCCAGCAGCTTGGAAGCGCCAGGGGTTAGCGAAAAACTGTTTTTT. It is translated as CASSLEAPGVSEKLFF.

This clonotype was picked up many times. The chain has TRBV4-2 and TRBJ1-3, with no clear D. The V gene lost 1 base and the J gene lost 0 bases, with 10 bases spanning the gap. The CDR3 covers 16 residues. Looked up from germline, CDR1 is LGHNA and CDR2 is YNFKEQ. For the CDR3, the DNA is TGTGCCAGCAGCCAAGTTTCCCCATTCTCTGGAAACACCATATATTTT. It codes for CASSQVSPFSGNTIYF.

The table lists this clonotype with many counts. The chain recombines TRBV14 with TRBJ2-7, with D hard to call. Germline values: CDR1 SGHDN, CDR2 FVKESK. The V and J ends lost 1 base and 2 bases respectively, with 9 bases between them. The CDR3 spans 14 residues. The CDR3: CASSQGIIPYEQYF. CDR3 in DNA: TGTGCCAGCAGCCAAGGCATAATTCCCTACGAGCAGTACTTC.

This clonotype was recorded at least ten times. The V and J genes are TRBV7-9 and TRBJ1-2; D gene uncertain. The V end lost 11 bases, the J end lost 6 bases, and 19 bases lay between the germline ends. Looked up from germline, CDR1 is SEHNR and CDR2 is FQNEAQ (reference sequence). The CDR3 totals 13 residues. This CDR3 is CASDQDPENGYTF. The CDR3 region has the DNA TGTGCCTCGGATCAGGACCCGGAGAATGGCTACACCTTC.

This clonotype was seen ten or more times. The genes are TRBV10-3 and TRBJ2-7; D is possibly TRBD1 or TRBD2 (7 bases each). V was cut by 7 bases and J by 1 base, with 14 bases left in between. CDR3 length: 14 amino acids. Germline V gene lookup returns CDR1 ENHRY and CDR2 SYGVKD. CDR3 loop: CAIKGAGDSYEQYF. In DNA, the CDR3 is TGTGCCATCAAGGGGGCGGGGGATTCCTACGAGCAGTACTTC.

At least ten counts were recorded for this clonotype. The chain couples TRBV28 to TRBJ1-5, with D unclear. The ends were cut back, 6 bases at V and 7 bases at J, with 19 bases in the middle. Germline CDR1 reads MDHEN; CDR2 reads SYDVKM. This CDR3 is built from 15 residues. CDR3 sequence reads: CASSPSMGIRQPQHF. Written as DNA, the CDR3 is TGTGCCAGCAGCCCTTCCATGGGGATACGGCAGCCCCAGCATTTT. Together with reference TRBV28 and TRBJ1-5, the CDR3 gives the full variable domain: DVKVTQSSRYLVKRTGEKVFLECVQDMDHENMFWYRQDPGLGLRLIYFSYDVKMKEKGDIPEGYSVSREKKERFSLILESASTNQTSMYLCASSPSMGIRQPQHFGDGTRLSIL.